This TCR beta chain was observed in a study of T cell responses to AZD1222 COVID-19 vaccine. Study in general: Analysis merged second doses at about 4 or about 12 weeks.

CDR1 SGHDT and CDR2 YYEEEE come from the germline V gene. J gave up 5 bases and V 3 bases, and 2 bases lay outside the gene matches. The CDR3 totals 14 residues. Profiling relied on immunoSEQ multiplex PCR, and the TCRdb table lists in-frame clones only, not all of them. The sample holds some 190,000 clones, around nine tenths seen once. As to this clone: Its antigen is unknown.

Whole-study results and caveats: Seropositive AZD1222 recipients at baseline numbered only 5 to 7.

The TCR comes from an adult in good health. The chain uses TRBV5-6 and TRBJ1-5, with 10 bases matching TRBD1. The sequenced sample was peripheral blood, obtained on day 0 of AZD1222 vaccination. The CDR3 loop reads CASSSGQGDQPQHF. CDR3 DNA: TGTGCCAGCAGCTCCGGACAGGGGGATCAGCCCCAGCATTTT.